This T cell receptor (beta chain) was sequenced for a study of cytomegalovirus exposure and HLA in healthy donors. General study results and limits: Rare sequences made up most TCRs, while some public TCRs were found in many donors.

The PCR employed 60 Vbeta primers together with 13 Jbeta primers. The method was immunoSEQ multiplex PCR; TCRdb's version includes in-frame clones alone and lacks a portion of them. Among around 150,000 clones listed, nearly 70% were seen once. Details on this clone: Its antigen is unidentified.

This CDR3 is 13 amino acids long. The ends lost 4 bases at V and 3 bases at J; junction bases unmatched: 3. Germline V gene lookup returns CDR1 ENHRY and CDR2 SYGVKD. This TCR came from a young man in good health and CMV-seropositive. Sequenced: PBMCs. The V and J genes are TRBV10-3 and TRBJ2-7, with 7 positions matching TRBD1. The CDR3, as DNA: TGTGCCATCAGTGTGGGACAGAGCTACGAGCAGTACTTC. It is translated as CAISVGQSYEQYF.